Following are 29 T cell receptor beta chains from one sample sequenced in a study of blood T cell repertoires in COVID-19 (dated by TCRdb to 2019 to 2021). Preparation of the library involved the immunoSEQ multiplex PCR assay. As stored in TCRdb, this immuneACCESS dataset retains in-frame rearrangements with V and J assigned. A fraction of the clones does not appear; measured against another copy, unresolved V genes explain less than half of the discrepancy, and the remainder lacks a known reason. This sample is represented by fewer than 250,000 clones; about 88% of them were singletons. The leading ten clones occupy 5% to 7.5% of the sample. The sequenced material came from peripheral blood. The receptors were sampled from a woman in her thirties or forties who had recovered from COVID-19.

The chain carries TRBV7-2 and TRBJ2-7; TRBD2 matches 15 bases. CDR1 is SGHTA and CDR2 is FQGNSA in the germline V gene. V lost 5 bases to trimming and J lost 2 bases; unmatched junction nucleotides: 13. The CDR3 length is 19 residues. The CDR3 loop is CASSPGLAGGFPRPYEQYF. CDR3 coding DNA: TGTGCCAGCAGCCCAGGACTAGCGGGAGGGTTCCCTCGGCCCTACGAGCAGTACTTC.

J is TRBJ2-2 and V is TRBV7-2, with D maybe TRBD1 (6 bases). Germline CDR1 SGHTA, CDR2 FQGNSA. The CDR3 loop spans 15 amino acids. With 5 bases removed from V and 4 bases from J, the gap between germline ends came to 14 bases. This CDR3 reads CASSPSGAGTGELFF. CDR3 sequence (DNA): TGTGCCAGCAGCCCCTCAGGGGCGGGCACCGGGGAGCTGTTTTTT.

The chain combines TRBV19 with TRBJ2-1; tentative D call: TRBD2 (6 bases). Trimming left V 7 bases short and J 3 bases short, with 13 bases between. The CDR3 is 14 residues long. Per germline, CDR1 LNHDA and CDR2 SQIVND (reference sequence). The CDR3 nucleotides read TGTGCCAGTAAGGGGACTCAACGCTACAATGAGCAGTTCTTC. This sequence encodes CASKGTQRYNEQFF.

The chain carries TRBV19 and TRBJ1-2, with TRBD1 matching over 8 bases. This CDR3 is built from 15 residues. The V gene end was trimmed by 6 bases and the J gene end by 7 bases; junction bases not matched to a gene: 13. The germline V gene encodes CDR1 LNHDA and CDR2 SQIVND (reference sequence). In DNA, the CDR3 is TGTGCCAGTAGCCCGGGGCAGGGGGCGATCTCTGGCTACACCTTC. This encodes CASSPGQGAISGYTF.

The chain is built from TRBV23-1 and TRBJ2-7; TRBD2 matches 9 bases. Being an ORF, TRBV23-1 has a function that is uncertain. CDR3 length: 15 residues. V lost 4 bases, J lost 1 base, and 5 bases stayed unmatched. The CDR3, as DNA: TGCGCCAGCAGTCCCAGCGGGAGGTCATCCTACGAGCAGTACTTC. It codes for CASSPSGRSSYEQYF.

This chain joins TRBV7-9 and TRBJ2-5, with TRBD1 matching 11 bases. CDR3 length: 15 amino acids. With V trimmed by 3 bases and J by 5 bases, 5 bases remained unmatched. Germline CDR1 SEHNR, CDR2 FQNEAQ (reference sequence). The chain's CDR3 is CASSLVGQGAETQYF. Here the CDR3 DNA reads TGTGCCAGCAGCTTGGTTGGACAGGGGGCGGAGACCCAGTACTTC.

This sequence joins TRBV29-1 and TRBJ2-1; TRBD2 agrees at 9 bases. CDR1 SQVTM and CDR2 ANQGSEA come from the germline V gene. V was clipped by 7 bases and J by 4 bases; unmatched bases: 2. The CDR3 runs to 12 residues. The CDR3 nucleotides read TGCAGCGGACTAGCGGTATACAATGAGCAGTTCTTC. Protein product: CSGLAVYNEQFF.

This clone was observed once. The chain couples TRBV27 to TRBJ1-2; D is unclear. This CDR3 region has 11 residues. The germline gives CDR1 MNHEY, CDR2 SMNVEV (reference sequence). The V and J ends lost 8 bases and 2 bases respectively, with 6 bases between them. This CDR3 reads CASGGNYGYTF. CDR3 DNA sequence: TGTGCCAGCGGAGGCAACTATGGCTACACCTTC.

This clone was observed once. This chain joins TRBV6-1 and TRBJ1-6; 7 nucleotides line up with TRBD1. Germline loops: CDR1 MNHNS, CDR2 SASEGT. V lost 2 bases and J lost 8; bases outside the gene matches: 6. The length of the CDR3 is 15 residues. The DNA of the CDR3 is TGTGCCAGCAGTGAACCACCGACAGGGTATTCACCCCTCCACTTT. This encodes CASSEPPTGYSPLHF.

This clone has just one count. J is TRBJ1-5 and V is TRBV29-1, with D perhaps matching TRBD1 (6 bases). V dropped 6 bases and J dropped 0 bases, with 12 bases sitting between them. The length of the CDR3 is 14 residues. Germline V CDR1 and CDR2: SQVTM, ANQGSEA. The CDR3 sequence: CSVTQGTSNQPQHF. The CDR3 DNA sequence: TGCAGCGTCACGCAGGGGACTAGCAATCAGCCCCAGCATTTT. The full variable domain, rest sourced from reference TRBV29-1 and TRBJ1-5, is SAVISQKPSRDICQRGTSLTIQCQVDSQVTMMFWYRQQPGQSLTLIATANQGSEATYESGFVIDKFPISRPNLTFSTLTVSNMSPEDSSIYLCSVTQGTSNQPQHFGDGTRLSIL.

This chain uses TRBV7-3 with TRBJ2-2, with TRBD1 matching 9 bases. CDR3 length: 15 residues. Germline CDR1 and CDR2: SGHTA and FQGTGA. Losses at the gene ends were 3 bases for V and 1 base for J; bases not matched to a gene: 0. CDR3 amino acids: CASSLGQGNTGELFF. The CDR3 region has the DNA TGTGCCAGCAGCTTGGGACAGGGGAACACCGGGGAGCTGTTTTTT.

The chain couples TRBV19 to TRBJ1-6, with D hard to call. The germline CDR1 and CDR2 sequences are LNHDA and SQIVND (reference sequence). The ends were cut back, 10 bases at V and 0 bases at J, with 13 bases in the middle. The CDR3 contains 15 residues. The CDR3 sequence is CATKTESSYNSPLHF. CDR3 DNA: TGTGCCACCAAGACGGAGAGCTCCTATAATTCACCCCTCCACTTT.

The chain employs TRBV7-8 and TRBJ1-2, with TRBD1 identical over 7 bases. Germline CDR1 and CDR2: SGHVS and FQNEAQ. Unmatched junction bases numbered 3, after V lost 4 bases and J lost 4 bases. The CDR3 is 13 amino acids. As DNA, the CDR3 is TGTGCCAGCAGCTACGGGACAGCCTATGGCTACACCTTC. Protein: CASSYGTAYGYTF.

V usage is TRBV6-2 or TRBV6-3 and J usage is TRBJ1-4, with 9 bases fitting TRBD1. The V segment lost 0 bases and the J segment 6 bases; nucleotides outside the gene matches: 2. This CDR3 comprises 15 residues. Germline loops: CDR1 MNHEY, CDR2 SVGEGT. CDR3 region: CASSYSTGGDEKLFF. Here the CDR3 DNA reads TGTGCCAGCAGTTACTCGACAGGGGGGGATGAAAAACTGTTTTTT.

The chain combines TRBV3-1 (or the pseudogene TRBV3-2) with TRBJ2-3; D perhaps matches TRBD1 (6 bases). V gave up 2 bases and J gave up 5 bases, with 14 bases separating them. Germline CDR1 and CDR2: LGHDT and YNNKEL (reference sequence). The CDR3 covers 15 residues. The chain's CDR3 is CASSQMGQGQDTQYF. The CDR3 DNA reads TGTGCCAGCAGCCAAATGGGGCAGGGGCAAGATACGCAGTATTTT.

V is TRBV28 and J is TRBJ2-7; D call uncertain. The germline V gene encodes CDR1 MDHEN and CDR2 SYDVKM. The CDR3 spans 12 residues. V was cut by 8 bases and J by 5 bases, with 13 bases left in between. The CDR3 DNA sequence: TGTGCCAGCGAGTCCTCCCGCGACGAGCAGTACTTC. Encoded protein: CASESSRDEQYF.

The V and J genes are TRBV19 and TRBJ1-2, with unresolved D. This CDR3 is built from 12 residues. Germline values: CDR1 LNHDA, CDR2 SQIVND (reference sequence). V was clipped by 3 bases and J by 6 bases, with 8 bases between them. CDR3: CASSMTDDGYTF. DNA of the CDR3: TGTGCCAGTAGTATGACTGACGATGGCTACACCTTC.

This sequence joins TRBV9 and TRBJ1-6; D unclear. This CDR3 comprises 14 residues. Germline V gene data show CDR1 as SGDLS and CDR2 as YYNGEE. V was cut by 0 bases and J by 7 bases, with 8 bases left in between. As DNA, the CDR3 is TGTGCCAGCAGCGTAGGGCAGGCCAATTCACCCCTCCACTTT. Protein: CASSVGQANSPLHF.

This clone was recorded only once. The rearrangement joins TRBV19 to TRBJ2-5; 11 nucleotides align to TRBD1. The germline V gene encodes CDR1 LNHDA and CDR2 SQIVND (reference sequence). V shed 6 bases, J shed 5 bases, and the junction held 2 bases outside the gene matches. This CDR3 has 13 amino acids. CDR3 nucleotide sequence: TGTGCCAGTAGGCGGACAGGGGGCGAGACCCAGTACTTC. Its translation is CASRRTGGETQYF.

The chain couples TRBV7-8 to TRBJ2-5; TRBD2 matches 11 bases. Germline CDR1 reads SGHVS; CDR2 reads FQNEAQ. The CDR3 totals 16 residues. Trimming at V came to 1 base and at J to 0 bases, leaving 1 base not matched to a gene. DNA of the CDR3: TGTGCCAGCAGCTTAGTAGCGGGAGGGAACCAAGAGACCCAGTACTTC. Its translation: CASSLVAGGNQETQYF.

This chain joins TRBV25-1 and TRBJ1-1, with D possibly matching TRBD1 (5 bases). The CDR3 spans 16 residues. V shed 2 bases and J shed 1 base, with 14 bases lying between them. Germline V gene sequence: CDR1 MGHDK, CDR2 SYGVNS. CDR3 region: CASSERWQGRNTEAFF. The CDR3 DNA reads as TGTGCCAGCAGTGAAAGGTGGCAGGGAAGGAACACTGAAGCTTTCTTT.

This clone appeared once. This chain links TRBV20-1 with TRBJ1-5; D unresolved. V shed 3 bases and J shed 5 bases, with 11 bases lying between them. Germline V gives CDR1 DFQATT, CDR2 SNEGSKA (reference sequence). This CDR3 has 13 residues. CDR3 nucleotide sequence: TGCAGTGCTAGTGCGGAGAGTGATCAGCCCCAGCATTTT. It codes for CSASAESDQPQHF.

The rearrangement joins TRBV4-1 to TRBJ2-1; TRBD2 matches 7 bases. Germline V gene data show CDR1 as MGHRA and CDR2 as YSYEKL. The CDR3 contains 15 residues. V dropped 1 base and J dropped 0; count of bases not matched to a gene: 0. The CDR3: CASSQGGGSYNEQFF. The CDR3 coding sequence is TGCGCCAGCAGCCAAGGCGGGGGCTCCTACAATGAGCAGTTCTTC.

This rearrangement joins TRBV27 to TRBJ2-1; 7 positions match TRBD1. Germline assignment: CDR1 MNHEY and CDR2 SMNVEV (reference sequence). CDR3 length: 14 residues. V dropped 6 bases and J dropped 7; count of bases not matched to a gene: 9. The DNA of the CDR3 is TGTGCCAGCAGCGTCGGGACAGCCCGGAATGAGCAGTTCTTC. This gives the protein CASSVGTARNEQFF.

This clone was seen a few times. The rearrangement joins TRBV20-1 to TRBJ2-7; D possibly corresponds to TRBD2 (5 bases). The V and J ends lost 6 bases and 3 bases respectively, with 9 bases between them. Germline V lookup: CDR1 DFQATT, CDR2 SNEGSKA (reference sequence). The CDR3 spans 11 residues. Here the CDR3 reads CSANRDYEQYF. In DNA form, the CDR3 reads TGCAGTGCAAATCGGGACTACGAGCAGTACTTC.

The chain combines TRBV7-9 with TRBJ2-7; D is perhaps TRBD2 (6 bases). The germline V gene encodes CDR1 SEHNR and CDR2 FQNEAQ (reference sequence). The CDR3 extends over 12 amino acids. Trimming removed 5 bases from V and 2 bases from J, with 7 bases in between. This chain's CDR3 is CASSRGTYEQYF. The CDR3 nucleotides are TGTGCCAGCAGCCGGGGGACCTACGAGCAGTACTTC.

V is TRBV11-2 and J is TRBJ1-2; D remains ambiguous. CDR1 SGHAT and CDR2 FQNNGV come from the germline V gene. V lost 5 bases to trimming and J lost 5 bases, with 9 bases between them. The CDR3 runs to 12 residues. The CDR3 coding sequence is TGTGCCAGCAGCGCCGACTCTTATGGCTACACCTTC. Protein: CASSADSYGYTF.

This chain links TRBV6-1 with TRBJ1-5; unclear D gene. There are 13 residues in the CDR3. Trimming removed 1 base from V and 7 bases from J, with 8 bases in between. Germline lookup yields CDR1 MNHNS and CDR2 SASEGT. Here the CDR3 DNA reads TGTGCCAGCAGTGAAGTTCAGTCCCAGCCCCAGCATTTT. This sequence encodes CASSEVQSQPQHF.

This rearrangement joins TRBV27 to TRBJ1-1, with 8 nucleotides matching TRBD1. V shed 2 bases, J shed 1 base, and the junction held 3 bases outside the gene matches. Germline V gene lookup returns CDR1 MNHEY and CDR2 SMNVEV (reference sequence). The CDR3 spans 15 residues. The CDR3 coding sequence is TGTGCCAGCAGTTTAACAGGGGGTACGAACACTGAAGCTTTCTTT. Amino acids: CASSLTGGTNTEAFF.